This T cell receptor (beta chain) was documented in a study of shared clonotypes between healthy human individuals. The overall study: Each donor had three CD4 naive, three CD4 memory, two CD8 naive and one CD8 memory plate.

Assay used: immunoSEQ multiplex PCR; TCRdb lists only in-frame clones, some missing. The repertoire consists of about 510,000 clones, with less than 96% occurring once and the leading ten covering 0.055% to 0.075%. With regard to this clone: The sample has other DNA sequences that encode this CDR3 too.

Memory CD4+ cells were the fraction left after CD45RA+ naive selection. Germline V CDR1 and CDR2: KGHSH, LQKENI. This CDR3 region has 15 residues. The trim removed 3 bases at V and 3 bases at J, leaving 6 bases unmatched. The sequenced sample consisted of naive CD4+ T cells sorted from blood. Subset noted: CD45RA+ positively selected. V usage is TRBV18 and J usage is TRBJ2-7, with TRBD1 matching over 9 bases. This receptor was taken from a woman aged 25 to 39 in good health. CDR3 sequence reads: CASSPGQGDVYEQYF. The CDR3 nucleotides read TGTGCCAGCTCACCGGGACAGGGAGACGTCTACGAGCAGTACTTC.